A selection of T cell receptor beta chains follows, all from one sample in a study of cytomegalovirus exposure and HLA in healthy donors. Method: immunoSEQ multiplex PCR; TCRdb's copy keeps in-frame clones and lacks some. The sample gives 140,000 to 150,000 clones, about 71% of which show up once; 2% to 2.5% is in the top ten. Sequenced: PBMCs. The receptors were gathered from an older woman in good health and CMV-seropositive. CDR3s include the opening cysteine and the closing phenylalanine or tryptophan. A D gene is named only where the DNA matches it firmly. Only some rows state a clone size, as once, few, many or a class for expanded clones.

v_call	d_call	j_call	clone_size	cdr3_nt	cdr3_aa
TRBV13	TRBD2	TRBJ2-1	few	TGTGCCAGCAGCTCCCGGACTAGCGGGGTGAGCTCCTACAATGAGCAGTTCTTC	CASSSRTSGVSSYNEQFF
TRBV6-5	-	TRBJ1-5	few	TGTGCCAGCAACCTAGAGGTCAGGTCGGGACAGCCCCAGCATTTT	CASNLEVRSGQPQHF
TRBV4-1	-	TRBJ2-3	-	TGCGCCAGCAGCCAGGGATTCGCGGGACCCAGCACAGATACGCAGTATTTT	CASSQGFAGPSTDTQYF
TRBV19	-	TRBJ2-7	-	TGTGCCAGTAGTATGGTAGCTAGGGAGCAGTACTTC	CASSMVAREQYF
TRBV25-1	TRBD1	TRBJ2-7	-	TGTGCCAGCAGTAACCCGGGACAGACCCTCTACGAGCAGTACTTC	CASSNPGQTLYEQYF
TRBV28	-	TRBJ1-5	few	TGTGCCACCAGAAGGGGAAGGGATAATCAGCCCCAGCATTTT	CATRRGRDNQPQHF
TRBV7-9	TRBD2	TRBJ2-7	-	TGTGCCAGCAGCCCAGGGACTAGCGGGAGTCTGTACTTC	CASSPGTSGSLYF
TRBV5-1	TRBD2	TRBJ2-7	-	TGCGCCAGCAGCTTGATTGCCGGACTAGCGGGAGCAGGCTCCTACGAGCAGTACTTC	CASSLIAGLAGAGSYEQYF
TRBV5-1	-	TRBJ2-2	-	TGCGCCAGCAGCTATGACTCTCCCGGCACCGGGGAGCTGTTTTTT	CASSYDSPGTGELFF
TRBV7-7	-	TRBJ2-5	-	TGTGCTAGCAGCTTAGATTTTGCCCCGGTCGGGACCCAGTACTTC	CASSLDFAPVGTQYF
TRBV13	TRBD2	TRBJ2-7	-	TGTGCCAGCAGCGCCGGGACTAGCGGGACCACCTACGAGCAGTACTTC	CASSAGTSGTTYEQYF
TRBV7-8	-	TRBJ2-1	-	TGTGCCAGCAGCGCCATGCCATTGACAGCTAATGAGCAGTTCTTC	CASSAMPLTANEQFF
TRBV4-2	-	TRBJ2-2	few	TGTGCCAGCAGCGAGCGGAACACCGGGGAGCTGTTTTTT	CASSERNTGELFF
TRBV7-8	-	TRBJ1-3	-	TGTGCCAGCAGCTCCCGGAAGGGGGGAAACACCATATATTTT	CASSSRKGGNTIYF